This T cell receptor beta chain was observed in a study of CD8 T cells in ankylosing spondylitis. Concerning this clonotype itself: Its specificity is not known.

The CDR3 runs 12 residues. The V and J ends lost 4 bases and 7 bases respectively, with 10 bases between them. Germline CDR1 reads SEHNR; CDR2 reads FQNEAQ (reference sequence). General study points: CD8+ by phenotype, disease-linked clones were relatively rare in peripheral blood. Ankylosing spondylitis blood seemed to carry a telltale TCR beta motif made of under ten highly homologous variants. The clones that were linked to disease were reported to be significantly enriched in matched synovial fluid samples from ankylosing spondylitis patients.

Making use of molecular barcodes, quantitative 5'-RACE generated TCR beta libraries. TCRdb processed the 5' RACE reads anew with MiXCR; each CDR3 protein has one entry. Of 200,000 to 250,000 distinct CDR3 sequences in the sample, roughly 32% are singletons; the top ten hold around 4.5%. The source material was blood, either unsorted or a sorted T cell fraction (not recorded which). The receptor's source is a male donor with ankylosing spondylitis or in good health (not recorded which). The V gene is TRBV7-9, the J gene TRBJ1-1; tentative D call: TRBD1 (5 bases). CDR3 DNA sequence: TGTGCCAGCAGCTCCCAGGGAATTGAAGCTTTCTTT. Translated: CASSSQGIEAFF.